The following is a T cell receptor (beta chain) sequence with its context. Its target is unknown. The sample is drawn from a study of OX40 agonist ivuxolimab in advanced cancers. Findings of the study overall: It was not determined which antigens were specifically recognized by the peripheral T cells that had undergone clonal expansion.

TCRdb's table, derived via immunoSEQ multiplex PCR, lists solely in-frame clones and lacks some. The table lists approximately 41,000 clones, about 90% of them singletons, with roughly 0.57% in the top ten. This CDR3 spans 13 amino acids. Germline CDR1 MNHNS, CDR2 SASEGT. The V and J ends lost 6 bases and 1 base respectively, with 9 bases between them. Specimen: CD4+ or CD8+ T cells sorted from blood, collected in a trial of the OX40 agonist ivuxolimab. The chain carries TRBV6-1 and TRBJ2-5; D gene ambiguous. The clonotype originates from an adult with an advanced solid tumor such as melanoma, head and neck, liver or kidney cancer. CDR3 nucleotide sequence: TGTGCCAGCAGCTGGAGTGCCCAAGAGACCCAGTACTTC. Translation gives CASSWSAQETQYF.